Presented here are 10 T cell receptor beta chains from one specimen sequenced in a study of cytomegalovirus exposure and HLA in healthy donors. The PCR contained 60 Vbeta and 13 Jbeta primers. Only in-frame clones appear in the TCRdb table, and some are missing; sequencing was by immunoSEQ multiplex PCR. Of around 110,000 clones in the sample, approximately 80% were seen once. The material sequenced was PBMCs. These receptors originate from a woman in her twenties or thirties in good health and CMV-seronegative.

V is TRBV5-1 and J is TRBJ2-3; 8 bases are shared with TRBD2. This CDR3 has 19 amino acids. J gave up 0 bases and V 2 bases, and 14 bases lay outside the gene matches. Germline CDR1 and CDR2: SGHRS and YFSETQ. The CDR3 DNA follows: TGCGCCAGCAGCTTATACCAGCCGGGCGGGAGGCCTAGCACAGATACGCAGTATTTT. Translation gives CASSLYQPGGRPSTDTQYF.

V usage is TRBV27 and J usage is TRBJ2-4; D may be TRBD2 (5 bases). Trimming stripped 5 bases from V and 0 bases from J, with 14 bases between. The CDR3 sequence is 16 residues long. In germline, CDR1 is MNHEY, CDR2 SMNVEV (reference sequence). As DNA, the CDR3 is TGTGCCAGCAGTCGGGGAGCCGAAGGAGCCAAAAACATTCAGTACTTC. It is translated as CASSRGAEGAKNIQYF.

In nucleotides, the CDR3 is TGTGCCAGCAGCTTCGGGACTAGCGGGACTAGCACAGATACGCAGTATTTT. Amino acid sequence: CASSFGTSGTSTDTQYF. The V and J genes are TRBV7-2 and TRBJ2-3; 13 nucleotides match TRBD2. Trimming at V came to 3 bases and at J to 0 bases, leaving 3 bases not matched to a gene. Per germline, CDR1 SGHTA and CDR2 FQGNSA. The CDR3 covers 17 residues.

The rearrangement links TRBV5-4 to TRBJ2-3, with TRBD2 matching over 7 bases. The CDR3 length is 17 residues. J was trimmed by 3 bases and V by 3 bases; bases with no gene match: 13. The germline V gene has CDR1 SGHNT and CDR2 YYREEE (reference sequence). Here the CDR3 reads CASSSDSTSVGTDTQYF. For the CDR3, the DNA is TGTGCCAGCAGCTCGGATTCTACTAGCGTCGGTACAGATACGCAGTATTTT.

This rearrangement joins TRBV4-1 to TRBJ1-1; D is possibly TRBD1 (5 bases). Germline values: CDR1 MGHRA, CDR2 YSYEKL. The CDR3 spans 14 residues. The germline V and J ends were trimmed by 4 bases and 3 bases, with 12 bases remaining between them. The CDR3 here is CASSPDMIYTEAFF. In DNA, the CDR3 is TGCGCCAGCAGCCCGGACATGATTTACACTGAAGCTTTCTTT.

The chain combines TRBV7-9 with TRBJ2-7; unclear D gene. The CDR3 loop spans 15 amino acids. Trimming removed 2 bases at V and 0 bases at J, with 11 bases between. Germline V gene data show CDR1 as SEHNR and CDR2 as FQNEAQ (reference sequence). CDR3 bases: TGTGCCAGCAGCTTACCCCTACTGAGCTCCTACGAGCAGTACTTC. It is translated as CASSLPLLSSYEQYF.

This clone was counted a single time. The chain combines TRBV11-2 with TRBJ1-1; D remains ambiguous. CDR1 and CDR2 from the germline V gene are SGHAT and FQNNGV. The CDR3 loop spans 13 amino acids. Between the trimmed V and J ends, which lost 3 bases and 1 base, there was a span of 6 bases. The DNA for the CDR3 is TGTGCCAGCAGCTTCGGAGAGAACACTGAAGCTTTCTTT. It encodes CASSFGENTEAFF. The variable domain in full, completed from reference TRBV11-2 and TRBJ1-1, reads EAGVAQSPRYKIIEKRQSVAFWCNPISGHATLYWYQQILGQGPKLLIQFQNNGVVDDSQLPKDRFSAERLKGVDSTLKIQPAKLEDSAVYLCASSFGENTEAFFGQGTRLTVV.

The CDR3 coding sequence is TGTGCCAGCAGTTCCCTCACCTCGGACAGGGAGGGACAGCCCCAGCATTTT. It encodes CASSSLTSDREGQPQHF. The V call is TRBV27, the J call TRBJ1-5; 8 bases align to TRBD1. V lost 4 bases, J lost 7 bases, and 15 bases stayed unmatched. The CDR3 contains 17 residues. From germline, CDR1 is MNHEY and CDR2 SMNVEV (reference sequence).

CDR3 sequence: CAIRGGASGSRLDTDTQYF. CDR3 bases: TGTGCCATCAGAGGGGGTGCTAGCGGGAGTAGGTTGGACACAGATACGCAGTATTTT. The rearrangement links TRBV10-3 to TRBJ2-3; 10 positions match TRBD2. V gave up 6 bases and J gave up 2 bases; unmatched junction bases: 17. Germline V lookup: CDR1 ENHRY, CDR2 SYGVKD. CDR3 length: 19 amino acids.

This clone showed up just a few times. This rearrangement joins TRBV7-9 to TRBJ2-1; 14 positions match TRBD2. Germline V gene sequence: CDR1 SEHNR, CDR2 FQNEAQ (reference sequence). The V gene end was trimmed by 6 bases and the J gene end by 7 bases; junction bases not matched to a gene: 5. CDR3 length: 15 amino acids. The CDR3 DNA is TGTGCCAGCAGACGAGGGACTAGCGGGAGTAATGAGCAGTTCTTC. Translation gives CASRRGTSGSNEQFF.